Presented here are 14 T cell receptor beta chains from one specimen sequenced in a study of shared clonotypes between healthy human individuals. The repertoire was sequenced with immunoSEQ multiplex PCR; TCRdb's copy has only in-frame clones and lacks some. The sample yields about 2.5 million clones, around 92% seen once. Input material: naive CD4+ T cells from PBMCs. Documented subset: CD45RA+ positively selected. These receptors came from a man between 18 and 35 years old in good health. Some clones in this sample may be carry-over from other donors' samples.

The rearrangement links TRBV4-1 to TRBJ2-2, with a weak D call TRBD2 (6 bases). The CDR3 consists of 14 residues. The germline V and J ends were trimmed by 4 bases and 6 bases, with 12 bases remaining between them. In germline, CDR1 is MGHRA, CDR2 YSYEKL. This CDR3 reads CASSLREAPGELFF. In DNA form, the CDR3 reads TGCGCCAGCAGCCTCAGGGAGGCCCCCGGGGAGCTGTTTTTT.

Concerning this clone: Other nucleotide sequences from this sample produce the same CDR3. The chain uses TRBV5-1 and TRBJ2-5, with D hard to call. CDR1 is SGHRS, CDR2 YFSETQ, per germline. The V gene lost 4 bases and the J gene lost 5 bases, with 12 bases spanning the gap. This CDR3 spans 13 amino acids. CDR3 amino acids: CASSPEARETQYF. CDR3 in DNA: TGCGCCAGCAGCCCCGAAGCCCGGGAGACCCAGTACTTC.

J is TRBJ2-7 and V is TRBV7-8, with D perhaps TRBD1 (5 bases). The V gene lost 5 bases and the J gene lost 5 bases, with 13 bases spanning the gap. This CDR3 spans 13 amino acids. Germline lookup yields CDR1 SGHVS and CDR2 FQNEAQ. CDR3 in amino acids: CASSRRGSNEQYF. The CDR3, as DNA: TGTGCCAGCAGCCGAAGGGGTAGCAACGAGCAGTACTTC. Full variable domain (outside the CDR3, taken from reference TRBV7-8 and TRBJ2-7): GAGVSQSPRYKVAKRGQDVALRCDPISGHVSLFWYQQALGQGPEFLTYFQNEAQLDKSGLPSDRFFAERPEGSVSTLKIQRTQQEDSAVYLCASSRRGSNEQYFGPGTRLTVT.

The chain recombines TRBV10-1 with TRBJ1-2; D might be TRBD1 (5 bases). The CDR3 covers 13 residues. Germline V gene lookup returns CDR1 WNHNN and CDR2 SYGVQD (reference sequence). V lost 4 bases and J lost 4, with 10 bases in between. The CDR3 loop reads CASSGSGSYGYTF. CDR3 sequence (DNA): TGCGCCAGCAGTGGCTCAGGGAGCTATGGCTACACCTTC.

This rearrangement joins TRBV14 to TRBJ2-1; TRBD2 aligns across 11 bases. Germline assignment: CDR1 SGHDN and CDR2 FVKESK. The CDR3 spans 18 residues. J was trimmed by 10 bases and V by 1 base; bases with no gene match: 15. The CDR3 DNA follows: TGTGCCAGCAGCCAAGGGGTTGGTAGACTAGCGGGATTAGACGAGCAGTTCTTC. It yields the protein CASSQGVGRLAGLDEQFF.

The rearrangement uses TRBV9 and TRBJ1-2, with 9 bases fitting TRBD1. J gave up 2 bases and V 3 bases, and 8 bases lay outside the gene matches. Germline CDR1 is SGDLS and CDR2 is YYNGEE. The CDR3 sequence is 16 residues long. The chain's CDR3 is CASSGGPGTGNYGYTF. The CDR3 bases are TGTGCCAGCAGCGGAGGTCCCGGGACAGGGAACTATGGCTACACCTTC.

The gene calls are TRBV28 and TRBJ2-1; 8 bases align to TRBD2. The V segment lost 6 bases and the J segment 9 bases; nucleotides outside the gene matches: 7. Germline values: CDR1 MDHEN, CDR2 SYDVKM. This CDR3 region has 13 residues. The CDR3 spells CASSQEREIEQFF. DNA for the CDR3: TGTGCCAGCAGCCAAGAGCGGGAGATTGAGCAGTTCTTC.

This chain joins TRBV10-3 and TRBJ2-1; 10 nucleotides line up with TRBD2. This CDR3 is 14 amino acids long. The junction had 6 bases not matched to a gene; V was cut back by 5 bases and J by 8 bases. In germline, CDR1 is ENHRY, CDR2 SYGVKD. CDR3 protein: CAISRAGGPDEQFF. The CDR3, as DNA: TGTGCCATCAGTAGAGCGGGAGGGCCCGATGAGCAGTTCTTC.

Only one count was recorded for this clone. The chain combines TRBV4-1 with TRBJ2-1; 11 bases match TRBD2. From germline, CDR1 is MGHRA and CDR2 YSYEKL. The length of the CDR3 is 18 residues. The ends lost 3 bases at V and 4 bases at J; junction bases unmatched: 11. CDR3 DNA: TGCGCCAGCAGCCACCGTAAATCTAGCGGGAGGTCTTACAATGAGCAGTTCTTC. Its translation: CASSHRKSSGRSYNEQFF.

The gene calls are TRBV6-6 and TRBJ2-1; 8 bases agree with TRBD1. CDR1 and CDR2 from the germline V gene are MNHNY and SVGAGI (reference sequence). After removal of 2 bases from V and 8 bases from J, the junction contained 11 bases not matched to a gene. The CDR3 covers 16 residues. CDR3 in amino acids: CASSYETGEDRDEQFF. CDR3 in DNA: TGTGCCAGCAGTTACGAGACAGGGGAGGATCGGGATGAGCAGTTCTTC.

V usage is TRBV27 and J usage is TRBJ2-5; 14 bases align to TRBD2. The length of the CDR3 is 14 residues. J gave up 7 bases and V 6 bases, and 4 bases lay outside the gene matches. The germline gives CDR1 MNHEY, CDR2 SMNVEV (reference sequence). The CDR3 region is CASSFGLAGGTQYF. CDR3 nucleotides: TGTGCCAGCAGCTTCGGACTAGCGGGAGGGACCCAGTACTTC.

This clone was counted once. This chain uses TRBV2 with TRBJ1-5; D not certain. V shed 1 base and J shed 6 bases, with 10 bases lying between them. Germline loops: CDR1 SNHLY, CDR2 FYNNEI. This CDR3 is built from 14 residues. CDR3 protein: CASSEGGRTQPQHF. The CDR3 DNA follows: TGTGCCAGCAGTGAAGGAGGGAGGACTCAGCCCCAGCATTTT.

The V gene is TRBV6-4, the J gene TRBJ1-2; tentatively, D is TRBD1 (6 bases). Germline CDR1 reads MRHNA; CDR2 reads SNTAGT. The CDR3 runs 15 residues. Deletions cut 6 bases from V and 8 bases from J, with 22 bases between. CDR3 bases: TGTGCCAGCAGGAACGATTACAGGGATTCGAGAGGCTACACCTTC. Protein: CASRNDYRDSRGYTF.

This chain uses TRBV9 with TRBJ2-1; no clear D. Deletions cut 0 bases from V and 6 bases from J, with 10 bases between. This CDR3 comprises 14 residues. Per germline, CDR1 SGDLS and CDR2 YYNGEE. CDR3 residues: CASSVVQASNEQFF. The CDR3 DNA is TGTGCCAGCAGCGTAGTGCAGGCGAGCAATGAGCAGTTCTTC.